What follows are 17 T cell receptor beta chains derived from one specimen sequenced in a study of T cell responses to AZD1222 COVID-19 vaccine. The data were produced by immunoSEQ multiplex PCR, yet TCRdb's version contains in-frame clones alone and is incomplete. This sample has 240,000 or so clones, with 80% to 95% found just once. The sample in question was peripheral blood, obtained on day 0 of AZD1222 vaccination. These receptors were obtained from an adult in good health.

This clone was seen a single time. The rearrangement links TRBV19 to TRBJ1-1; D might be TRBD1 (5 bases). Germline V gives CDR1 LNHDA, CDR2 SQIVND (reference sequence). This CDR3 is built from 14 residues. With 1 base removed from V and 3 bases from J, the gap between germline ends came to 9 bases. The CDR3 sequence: CASSIVGRDTEAFF. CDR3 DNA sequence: TGTGCCAGTAGTATAGTGGGCAGGGACACTGAAGCTTTCTTT.

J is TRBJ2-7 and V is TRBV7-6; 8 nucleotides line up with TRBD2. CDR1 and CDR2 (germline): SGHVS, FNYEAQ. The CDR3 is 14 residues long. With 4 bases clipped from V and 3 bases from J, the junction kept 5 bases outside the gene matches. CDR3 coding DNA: TGTGCCAGCAGCTCGGGGGGGGCCAGCTACGAGCAGTACTTC. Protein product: CASSSGGASYEQYF.

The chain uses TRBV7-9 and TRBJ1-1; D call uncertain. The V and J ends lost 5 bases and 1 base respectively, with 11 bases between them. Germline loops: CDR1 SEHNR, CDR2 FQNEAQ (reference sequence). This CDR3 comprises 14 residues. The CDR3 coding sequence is TGTGCCAGCAGCGGACGGACCGAGAACACTGAAGCTTTCTTT. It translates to CASSGRTENTEAFF.

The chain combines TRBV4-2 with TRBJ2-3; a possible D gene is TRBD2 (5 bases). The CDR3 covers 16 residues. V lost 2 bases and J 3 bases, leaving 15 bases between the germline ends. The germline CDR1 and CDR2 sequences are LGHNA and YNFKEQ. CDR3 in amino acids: CASSQKPGGLTDTQYF. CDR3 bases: TGTGCCAGCAGCCAAAAGCCGGGCGGGCTAACAGATACGCAGTATTTT.

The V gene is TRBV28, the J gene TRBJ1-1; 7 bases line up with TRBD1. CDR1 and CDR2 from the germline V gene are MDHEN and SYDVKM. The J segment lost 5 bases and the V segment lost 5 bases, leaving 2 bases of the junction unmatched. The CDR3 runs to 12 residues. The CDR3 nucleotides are TGTGCCAGCAGTATACAGGGGACTGAAGCTTTCTTT. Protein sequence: CASSIQGTEAFF. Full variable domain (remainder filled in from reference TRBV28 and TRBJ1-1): DVKVTQSSRYLVKRTGEKVFLECVQDMDHENMFWYRQDPGLGLRLIYFSYDVKMKEKGDIPEGYSVSREKKERFSLILESASTNQTSMYLCASSIQGTEAFFGQGTRLTVV.

The CDR3 sequence is CASQKLVAPRGAEAFF. The CDR3 nucleotides are TGTGCCAGTCAAAAACTCGTAGCTCCTAGGGGCGCTGAAGCTTTCTTT. This chain joins TRBV19 and TRBJ1-1; possibly TRBD1 for D (5 bases). The CDR3 is made up of 16 amino acids. Looked up from germline, CDR1 is LNHDA and CDR2 is SQIVND (reference sequence). The V and J ends lost 8 bases and 6 bases respectively, with 25 bases between them.

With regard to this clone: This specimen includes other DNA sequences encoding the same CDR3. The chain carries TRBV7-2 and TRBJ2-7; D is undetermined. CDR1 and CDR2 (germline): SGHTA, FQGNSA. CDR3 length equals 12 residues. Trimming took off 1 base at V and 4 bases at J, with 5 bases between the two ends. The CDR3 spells CASSLVRYEQYF. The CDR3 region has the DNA TGTGCCAGCAGCTTAGTACGTTACGAGCAGTACTTC.

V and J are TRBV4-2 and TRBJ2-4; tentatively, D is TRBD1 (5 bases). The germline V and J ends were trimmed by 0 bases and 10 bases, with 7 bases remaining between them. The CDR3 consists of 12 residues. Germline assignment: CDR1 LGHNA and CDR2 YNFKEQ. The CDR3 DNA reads TGTGCCAGCAGCCAAGATAGGGGTATTCAGTACTTC. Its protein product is CASSQDRGIQYF.

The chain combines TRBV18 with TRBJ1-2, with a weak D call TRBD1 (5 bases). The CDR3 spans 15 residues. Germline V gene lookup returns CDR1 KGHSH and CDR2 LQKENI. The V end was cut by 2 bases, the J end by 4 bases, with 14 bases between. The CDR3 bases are TGTGCCAGCTCACCAAGAGGCACAGGCATCTATGGCTACACCTTC. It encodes CASSPRGTGIYGYTF.

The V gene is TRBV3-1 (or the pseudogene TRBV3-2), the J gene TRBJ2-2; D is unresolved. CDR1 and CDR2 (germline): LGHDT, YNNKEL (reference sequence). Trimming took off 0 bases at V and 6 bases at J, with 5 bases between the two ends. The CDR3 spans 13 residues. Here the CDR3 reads CASSQDVAGELFF. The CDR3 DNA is TGTGCCAGCAGCCAAGACGTTGCCGGGGAGCTGTTTTTT.

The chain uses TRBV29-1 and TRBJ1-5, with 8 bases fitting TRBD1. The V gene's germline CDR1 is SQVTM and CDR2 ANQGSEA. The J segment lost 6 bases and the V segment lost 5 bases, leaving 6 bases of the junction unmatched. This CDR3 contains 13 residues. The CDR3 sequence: CSVSQGAGQPQHF. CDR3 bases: TGCAGCGTTTCGCAGGGGGCAGGTCAGCCCCAGCATTTT.

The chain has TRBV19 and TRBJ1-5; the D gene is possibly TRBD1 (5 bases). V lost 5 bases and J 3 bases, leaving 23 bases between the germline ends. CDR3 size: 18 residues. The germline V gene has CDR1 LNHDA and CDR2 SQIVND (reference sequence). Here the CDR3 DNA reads TGTGCCAGTAGTCCCCCCCGCTTGCAGGGTTTAAACAATCAGCCCCAGCATTTT. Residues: CASSPPRLQGLNNQPQHF.

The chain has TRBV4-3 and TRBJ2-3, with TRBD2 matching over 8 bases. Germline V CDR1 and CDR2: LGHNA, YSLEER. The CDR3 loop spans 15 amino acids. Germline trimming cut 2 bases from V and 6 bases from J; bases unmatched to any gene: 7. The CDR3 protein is CASSQSGTSGDTQYF. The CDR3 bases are TGCGCCAGCAGCCAATCCGGGACTAGTGGGGATACGCAGTATTTT.

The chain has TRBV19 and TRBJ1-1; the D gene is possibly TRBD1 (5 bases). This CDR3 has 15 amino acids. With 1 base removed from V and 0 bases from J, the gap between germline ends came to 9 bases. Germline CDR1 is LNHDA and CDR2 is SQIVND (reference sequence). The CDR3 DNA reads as TGTGCCAGTAGTATAGGGAGGGGAATGAACACTGAAGCTTTCTTT. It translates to CASSIGRGMNTEAFF.

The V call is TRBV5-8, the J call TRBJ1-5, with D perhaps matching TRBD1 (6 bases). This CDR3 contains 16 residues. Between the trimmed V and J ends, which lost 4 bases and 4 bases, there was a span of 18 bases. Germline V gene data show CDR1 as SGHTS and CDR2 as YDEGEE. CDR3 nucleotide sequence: TGTGCCAGCAGCAGAGGAGACATGGGGGCAAATCAGCCCCAGCATTTT. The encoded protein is CASSRGDMGANQPQHF.

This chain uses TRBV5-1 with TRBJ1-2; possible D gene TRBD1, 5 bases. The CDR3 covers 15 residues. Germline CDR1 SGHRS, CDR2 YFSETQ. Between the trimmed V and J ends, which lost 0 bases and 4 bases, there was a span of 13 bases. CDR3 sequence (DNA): TGCGCCAGCAGCTTGGGACAGAATAGTCCCTATGGCTACACCTTC. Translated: CASSLGQNSPYGYTF. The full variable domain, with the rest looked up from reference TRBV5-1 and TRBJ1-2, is KAGVTQTPRYLIKTRGQQVTLSCSPISGHRSVSWYQQTPGQGLQFLFEYFSETQRNKGNFPGRFSGRQFSNSRSEMNVSTLELGDSALYLCASSLGQNSPYGYTFGSGTRLTVV.

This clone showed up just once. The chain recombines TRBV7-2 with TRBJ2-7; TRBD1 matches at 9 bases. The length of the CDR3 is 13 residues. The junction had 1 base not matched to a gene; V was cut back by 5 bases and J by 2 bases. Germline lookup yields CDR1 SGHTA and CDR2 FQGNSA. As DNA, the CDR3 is TGTGCCAGCAGCAGGGACAGGGCCTACGAGCAGTACTTC. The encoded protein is CASSRDRAYEQYF.